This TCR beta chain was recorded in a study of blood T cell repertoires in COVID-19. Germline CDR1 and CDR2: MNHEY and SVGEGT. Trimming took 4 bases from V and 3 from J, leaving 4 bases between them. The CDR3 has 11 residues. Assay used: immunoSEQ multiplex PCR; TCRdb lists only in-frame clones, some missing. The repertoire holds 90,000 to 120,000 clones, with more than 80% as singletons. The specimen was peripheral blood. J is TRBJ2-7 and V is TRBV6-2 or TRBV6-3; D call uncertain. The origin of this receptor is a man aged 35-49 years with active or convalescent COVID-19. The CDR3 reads CASSSNYEQYF. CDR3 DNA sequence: TGTGCCAGCAGTTCCAACTACGAGCAGTACTTC.